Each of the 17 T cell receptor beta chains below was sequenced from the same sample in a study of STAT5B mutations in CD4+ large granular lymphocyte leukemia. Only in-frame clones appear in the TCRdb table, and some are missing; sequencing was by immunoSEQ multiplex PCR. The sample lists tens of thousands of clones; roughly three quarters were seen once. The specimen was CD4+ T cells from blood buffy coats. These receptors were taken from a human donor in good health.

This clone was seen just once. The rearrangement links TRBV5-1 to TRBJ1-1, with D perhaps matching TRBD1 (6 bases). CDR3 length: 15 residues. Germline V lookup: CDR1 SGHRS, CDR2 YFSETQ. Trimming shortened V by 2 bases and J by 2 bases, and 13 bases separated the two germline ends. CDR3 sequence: CASSFRGTPNTEAFF. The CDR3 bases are TGCGCCAGCAGCTTTCGGGGGACACCCAACACTGAAGCTTTCTTT. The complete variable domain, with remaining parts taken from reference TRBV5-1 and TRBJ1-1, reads KAGVTQTPRYLIKTRGQQVTLSCSPISGHRSVSWYQQTPGQGLQFLFEYFSETQRNKGNFPGRFSGRQFSNSRSEMNVSTLELGDSALYLCASSFRGTPNTEAFFGQGTRLTVV.

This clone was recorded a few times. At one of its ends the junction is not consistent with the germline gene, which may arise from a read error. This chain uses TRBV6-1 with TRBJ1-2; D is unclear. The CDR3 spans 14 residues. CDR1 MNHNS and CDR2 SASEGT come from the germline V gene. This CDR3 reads CASTEVRDSGGYTF. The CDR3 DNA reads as TGTGCCAGCACTGAAGTTCGGGATTCGGGAGGCTACACCTTC.

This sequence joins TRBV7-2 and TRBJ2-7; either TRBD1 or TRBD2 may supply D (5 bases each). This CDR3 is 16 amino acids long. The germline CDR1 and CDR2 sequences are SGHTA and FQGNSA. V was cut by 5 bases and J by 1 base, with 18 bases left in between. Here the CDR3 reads CASSPPRGAGSYEQYF. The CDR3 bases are TGTGCCAGCAGCCCCCCCCGTGGGGCGGGTTCCTACGAGCAGTACTTC. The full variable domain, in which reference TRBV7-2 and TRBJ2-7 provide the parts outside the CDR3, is GAGVSQSPSNKVTEKGKDVELRCDPISGHTALYWYRQSLGQGLEFLIYFQGNSAPDKSGLPSDRFSAERTGGSVSTLTIQRTQQEDSAVYLCASSPPRGAGSYEQYFGPGTRLTVT.

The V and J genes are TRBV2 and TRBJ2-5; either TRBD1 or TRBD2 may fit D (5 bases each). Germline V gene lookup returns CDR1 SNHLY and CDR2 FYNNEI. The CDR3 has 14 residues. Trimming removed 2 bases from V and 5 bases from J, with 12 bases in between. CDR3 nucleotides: TGTGCCAGCAGTGAACGGGGCCTTAGGGAGACCCAGTACTTC. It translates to CASSERGLRETQYF. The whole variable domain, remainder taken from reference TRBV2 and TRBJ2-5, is EPEVTQTPSHQVTQMGQEVILRCVPISNHLYFYWYRQILGQKVEFLVSFYNNEISEKSEIFDDQFSVERPDGSNFTLKIRSTKLEDSAMYFCASSERGLRETQYFGPGTRLLVL.

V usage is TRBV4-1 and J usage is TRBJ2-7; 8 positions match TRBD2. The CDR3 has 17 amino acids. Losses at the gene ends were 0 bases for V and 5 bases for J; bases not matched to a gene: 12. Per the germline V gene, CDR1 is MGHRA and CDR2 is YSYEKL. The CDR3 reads CASSQDYLAGGVHEQYF. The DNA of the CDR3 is TGCGCCAGCAGCCAAGATTACCTAGCGGGTGGTGTCCACGAGCAGTACTTC.

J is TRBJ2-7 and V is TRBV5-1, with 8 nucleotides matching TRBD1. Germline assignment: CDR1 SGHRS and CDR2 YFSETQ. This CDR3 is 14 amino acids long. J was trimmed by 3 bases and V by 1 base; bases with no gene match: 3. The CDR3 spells CASSLWGQDYEQYF. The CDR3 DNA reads TGCGCCAGCAGCTTGTGGGGACAGGACTACGAGCAGTACTTC.

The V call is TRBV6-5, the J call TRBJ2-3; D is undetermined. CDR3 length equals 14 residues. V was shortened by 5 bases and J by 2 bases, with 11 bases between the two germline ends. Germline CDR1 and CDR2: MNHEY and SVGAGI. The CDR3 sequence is CASSPRPPTDTQYF. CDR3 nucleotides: TGTGCCAGCAGTCCCCGGCCCCCCACAGATACGCAGTATTTT.

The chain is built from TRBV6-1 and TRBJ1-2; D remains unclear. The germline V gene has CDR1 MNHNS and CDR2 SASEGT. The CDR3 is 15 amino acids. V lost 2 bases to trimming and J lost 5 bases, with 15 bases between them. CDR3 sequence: CASSELGTVDYGYTF. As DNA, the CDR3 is TGTGCCAGCAGTGAACTTGGCACCGTGGATTATGGCTACACCTTC.

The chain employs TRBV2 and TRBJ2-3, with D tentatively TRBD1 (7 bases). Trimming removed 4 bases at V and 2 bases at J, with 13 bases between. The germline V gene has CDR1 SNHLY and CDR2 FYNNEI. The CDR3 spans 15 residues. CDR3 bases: TGTGCCAGCAGTGCCCAGGGGGGTAACACAGATACGCAGTATTTT. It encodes CASSAQGGNTDTQYF.

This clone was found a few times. CDR3 DNA sequence: TGTGCCAGCTCACCAACCCTTCAGGGAATCGGCACTGAAGCTTTCTTT. It codes for CASSPTLQGIGTEAFF. The chain recombines TRBV18 with TRBJ1-1; D perhaps matches TRBD1 (5 bases). V was clipped by 2 bases and J by 4 bases, with 17 bases between them. There are 16 residues in the CDR3. Germline V lookup: CDR1 KGHSH, CDR2 LQKENI.

In DNA form, the CDR3 reads TGCGCCAGCAGACTTACTGGGGGGACTGAAGCTTTCTTT. It specifies CASRLTGGTEAFF. The chain couples TRBV5-1 to TRBJ1-1, with D possibly being TRBD1 (5 bases). V lost 5 bases and J lost 5, with 13 bases in between. This CDR3 comprises 13 residues. CDR1 is SGHRS, CDR2 YFSETQ, per germline.

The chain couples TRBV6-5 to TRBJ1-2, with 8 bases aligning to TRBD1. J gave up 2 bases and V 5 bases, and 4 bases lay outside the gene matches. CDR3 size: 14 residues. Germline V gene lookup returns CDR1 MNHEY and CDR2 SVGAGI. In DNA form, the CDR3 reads TGTGCCAGCAGTCCCGGGACAGGAAACTATGGCTACACCTTC. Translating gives CASSPGTGNYGYTF.

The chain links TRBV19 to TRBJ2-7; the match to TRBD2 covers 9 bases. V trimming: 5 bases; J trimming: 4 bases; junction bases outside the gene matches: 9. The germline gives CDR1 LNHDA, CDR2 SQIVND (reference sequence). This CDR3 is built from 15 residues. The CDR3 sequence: CASSSVSAGGYEQYF. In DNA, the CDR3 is TGTGCCAGTAGTTCCGTTAGTGCGGGGGGGTACGAGCAGTACTTC.

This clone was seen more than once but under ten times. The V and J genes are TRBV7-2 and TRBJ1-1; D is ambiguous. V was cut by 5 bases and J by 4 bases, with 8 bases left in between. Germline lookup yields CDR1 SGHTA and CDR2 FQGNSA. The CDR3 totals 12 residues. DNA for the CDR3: TGTGCCAGCAGCAACTTCGGCACTGAAGCTTTCTTT. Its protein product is CASSNFGTEAFF.

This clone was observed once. CDR3 sequence: CASSYDGTDTQYF. The DNA of the CDR3 is TGTGCCAGCAGTTACGACGGCACAGATACGCAGTATTTT. The chain combines TRBV6-6 with TRBJ2-3; D is ambiguous. CDR1 MNHNY and CDR2 SVGAGI come from the germline V gene (reference sequence). The V and J ends lost 2 bases and 1 base respectively, with 4 bases between them. This CDR3 comprises 13 residues.

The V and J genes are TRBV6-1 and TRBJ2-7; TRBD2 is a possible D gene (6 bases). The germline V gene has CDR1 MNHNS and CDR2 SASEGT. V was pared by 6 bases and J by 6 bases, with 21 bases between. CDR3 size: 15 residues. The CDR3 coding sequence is TGTGCCAGCAGCGGGGGACCCACCTTACGCGGCGAGCAGTACTTC. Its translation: CASSGGPTLRGEQYF.

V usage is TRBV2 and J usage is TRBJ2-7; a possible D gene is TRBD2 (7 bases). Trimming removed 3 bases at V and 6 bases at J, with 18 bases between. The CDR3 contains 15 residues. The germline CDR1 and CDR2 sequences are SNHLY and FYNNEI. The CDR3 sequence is CASSETRGPTGEQYF. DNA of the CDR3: TGTGCCAGCAGTGAGACGCGGGGGCCGACCGGCGAGCAGTACTTC.